This T cell receptor beta chain was sequenced in a study of blood T cells in healthy people across ages. It was with a sample-barcoded 5' primer and a J-beta primer mix that a second PCR of about 6 to 11 cycles was run. TCRdb reprocessed the 5' RACE reads via MiXCR and lists one record per CDR3 protein. The sample consists of around 1,800,000 distinct CDR3 sequences, approximately 39% of them appearing once. Per germline, CDR1 DFQATT and CDR2 SNEGSKA (reference sequence). The ends lost 6 bases at V and 9 bases at J; junction bases unmatched: 9. The CDR3 has 14 amino acids. The clonotype was recovered from a human donor in good health. V and J are TRBV20-1 and TRBJ2-1; 12 bases agree with TRBD2. Sequencing input: blood. This CDR3 is CSAPLAGGPVEQFF. The CDR3, as DNA: TGCAGTGCCCCGCTAGCGGGGGGGCCGGTTGAGCAGTTCTTC.